This is a list of T cell receptor beta chains from one sample in a study of T cell changes during pregnancy in multiple sclerosis. Profiled with immunoSEQ multiplex PCR; TCRdb holds only in-frame clones, not every one. The repertoire holds nearly 80,000 clones, with more than 80% as singletons. The sequencing here drew on CD4+ T cells from peripheral blood mononuclear cells, taken before pregnancy. These receptors all come from a female donor with multiple sclerosis, enrolled in a pregnancy study. Both conserved end residues are part of each CDR3. Each record gives: clone size, D gene, V gene, J gene, CDR3 DNA, CDR3 protein. D genes are given only for firm matches. Rows may omit the clone size; those that give it use once, few, many or a size class.

-,TRBD2,TRBV9,TRBJ2-7,TGTGCCAGCAGCGTAGGTCCATGGCTAGCGGGAGGTTCCTACGAGCAGTACTTC,CASSVGPWLAGGSYEQYF
-,TRBD1,TRBV7-3,TRBJ2-7,TGTGCCAGCAGCTTGTACGGGACAGGGAGAAAAGCAAGAGACGAGCAGTACTTC,CASSLYGTGRKARDEQYF
-,TRBD2,TRBV2,TRBJ2-5,TGTGCCAGCTGCGTCGGGGGGACGGGGGTAGAGACCCAGTACTTC,CASCVGGTGVETQYF
-,-,TRBV27,TRBJ1-3,TGTGCCAGCAGTCCTCTCGGACAGATTGGAAACACCATATATTTT,CASSPLGQIGNTIYF
-,-,TRBV25-1,TRBJ1-1,TGTGCCAGCAGTGAAGCAGGCAACACTGAAGCTTTCTTT,CASSEAGNTEAFF
-,TRBD2,TRBV15,TRBJ2-7,TGTGCCACCAGCAGAGACCCTCGACTAGCCCACGAGCAGTACTTC,CATSRDPRLAHEQYF
-,-,TRBV5-1,TRBJ2-7,TGCGCCAGCAGCTTACTAACTAGCTACTACGAGCAGTACTTC,CASSLLTSYYEQYF
-,-,TRBV6-1,TRBJ2-1,TGTGCCAGCAGCTCCCTCCGGGACTACAATGAGCAGTTCTTC,CASSSLRDYNEQFF
-,TRBD1,TRBV6-6,TRBJ1-4,TGTGCCAGCAGTGTCCTATGGGCAGGGGGAAATGAAAAACTGTTTTTT,CASSVLWAGGNEKLFF
-,-,TRBV6-1,TRBJ1-5,TGTGCCAGCAGTGAACTCAGGGGTAGCAATCAGCCCCAGCATTTT,CASSELRGSNQPQHF
-,-,TRBV7-9,TRBJ1-2,TGTGCCAGCAGCTCGAGAGACCAGCCCTCGGGTGGCTACACCTTC,CASSSRDQPSGGYTF
few,-,TRBV2,TRBJ1-5,TGTGCCAGCAGTGAACAGGGTGTGGGCAATCAGCCCCAGCATTTT,CASSEQGVGNQPQHF
-,-,TRBV4-1,TRBJ2-3,TGCGCCAGCAGCCAAGGGTCGGGGAATATAGATACGCAGTATTTT,CASSQGSGNIDTQYF
-,TRBD1,TRBV18,TRBJ2-2,TGTGCCAGCTCACCAACCGGGACAGGGGGAGTCACCGGGGAGCTGTTTTTT,CASSPTGTGGVTGELFF
-,-,TRBV4-2,TRBJ1-2,TGTGCCAGCAGCCATCCGGTTGGCCGGAACATCGGAGGCGGCTACACCTTC,CASSHPVGRNIGGGYTF
-,-,TRBV19,TRBJ2-3,TGTGCCAGTAGTGGGATGGGGCTAGGCACAGATACGCAGTATTTT,CASSGMGLGTDTQYF
-,-,TRBV28,TRBJ1-1,TGTGCCAGCAGCCCAGGGGTGGCGGCTTTCTTT,CASSPGVAAFF
-,TRBD2,TRBV5-1,TRBJ2-1,TGCGCCAGCAGACTGACTAGCGGGCCCGCGGGGGAGCAGTTCTTC,CASRLTSGPAGEQFF
once,-,TRBV7-9,TRBJ2-1,TGTGCCAGCAGTTCCGTTTACAATGAGCAGTTCTTC,CASSSVYNEQFF
-,TRBD2,TRBV5-6,TRBJ2-2,TGTGCCAGCAGCCCCATAGCGGGGGGTACCGGGGAGCTGTTTTTT,CASSPIAGGTGELFF
-,-,TRBV19,TRBJ2-1,TGTGCCAGTAGTCTGACAGGATCCTACAATGAGCAGTTCTTC,CASSLTGSYNEQFF
-,-,TRBV9,TRBJ1-3,TGTGCCAGCAGCGTAGCTGAGGGTGGAAACACCATATATTTT,CASSVAEGGNTIYF
-,TRBD1,TRBV19,TRBJ1-2,TGTGCCAGTACAAACAGGGGAGGAATGAAGGGCTACACCTTC,CASTNRGGMKGYTF
-,TRBD2,TRBV5-4,TRBJ2-7,TGTGCCAGCAGCTTCGATATAGCGGGGGACCCCTACGAGCAGTACTTC,CASSFDIAGDPYEQYF
once,-,TRBV7-9,TRBJ2-1,TGTGCCAGCAGCTCCTCCGGGACAAACCTTCCCTACAATGAGCAGTTCTTC,CASSSSGTNLPYNEQFF
-,TRBD2,TRBV7-9,TRBJ2-2,TGTGCCAGCAGCTTAGGAACTAGCGGGAGGGTGAACACCGGGGAGCTGTTTTTT,CASSLGTSGRVNTGELFF
-,-,TRBV5-1,TRBJ1-5,TGCGCCAGCAGCCTGGATGGGGGGAGCAATCAGCCCCAGCATTTT,CASSLDGGSNQPQHF
-,-,TRBV9,TRBJ2-5,TGTGCCAGCAGCTTCGGGACTTCGCAAGAGACCCAGTACTTC,CASSFGTSQETQYF
-,-,TRBV28,TRBJ2-7,TGTGCCAGCAGTTCCCCCAGCGGATACGAGCAGTACTTC,CASSSPSGYEQYF
-,TRBD1,TRBV10-2,TRBJ2-2,TGCGCCAGCACCTCGGGACAGACCACCGGGGAGCTGTTTTTT,CASTSGQTTGELFF
-,-,TRBV2,TRBJ2-2,TGTGCCAGCAGTTATGGGGGCCGACCGAACACCGGGGAGCTGTTTTTT,CASSYGGRPNTGELFF
-,-,TRBV18,TRBJ1-3,TGTGCCAGCTCACCATCGGAGGTTCCTGGAAACACCATATATTTT,CASSPSEVPGNTIYF
-,TRBD1,TRBV19,TRBJ1-4,TGTGCCAGTAGTACGGGCGGGACAGGGGGCGCCGAAAAACTGTTTTTT,CASSTGGTGGAEKLFF
-,-,TRBV5-6,TRBJ1-2,TGTGCCAGCAGCTTGGTCACGAGGGGCTACACCTTC,CASSLVTRGYTF
-,-,TRBV6-1,TRBJ1-1,TGTGCCGGGACTACTGGGGCTCTATCGAACACTGAAGCTTTCTTT,CAGTTGALSNTEAFF
once,TRBD2,TRBV5-5,TRBJ2-2,TGTGCCAGCAGCTTGGTTCGGGGGGGGCGGAACACCGGGGAGCTGTTTTTT,CASSLVRGGRNTGELFF
few,-,TRBV4-2,TRBJ1-5,TGTGCCAGCAGCCAGTCCCTCAATCAGCCCCAGCATTTT,CASSQSLNQPQHF
-,-,TRBV30,TRBJ1-6,TGTGCCTGGAGTGTAGATACAGATAATTCACCCCTCCACTTT,CAWSVDTDNSPLHF
-,TRBD1,TRBV16,TRBJ1-1,TGTGCCAGCAGCCCCGGGACAGGAGTAACGAACACTGAAGCTTTCTTT,CASSPGTGVTNTEAFF
once,TRBD1,TRBV19,TRBJ1-5,TGTGCCAGTTCTGTCCGGAGGGGGCATGAAAATCAGCCCCAGCATTTT,CASSVRRGHENQPQHF
once,TRBD1,TRBV7-3,TRBJ1-3,TGTGCCAGCAGCTCGACAGGGGGCTCTGGAAACACCATATATTTT,CASSSTGGSGNTIYF
-,TRBD1,TRBV5-4,TRBJ1-2,TGTGCCAGCAGAAACGGACAGGGGTATGGCTACACCTTC,CASRNGQGYGYTF
-,-,TRBV11-2,TRBJ2-3,TGTGCCAGCAGCTTAGAGGGGGGACTCACAGATACGCAGTATTTT,CASSLEGGLTDTQYF